This note documents a single T cell receptor (beta chain) sequence. The antigen is unknown. The authors' processing: For the immunoSEQ data, sequences were junction-only without quality scores, so filtering differed. Only in-frame clones appear in the TCRdb table, and some are missing; sequencing was by immunoSEQ multiplex PCR. V, J and clone size are those of that table, while D and trimming were read from the DNA. The table has about 680,000 clones, roughly 94% seen once. CD8 cells classed as naive were CD45RO-negative and positively selected for CCR7, excluding terminally differentiated effector memory CD45RA+ cells. Germline CDR1 and CDR2: MDHEN and SYDVKM. This CDR3 is 13 amino acids long. V was trimmed by 5 bases and J by 4 bases, leaving 11 bases between them. The data were obtained in a study of shared clonotypes between healthy human individuals. Study results and limitations: The sharing of 4% to 5.5% of naive CD4 clonotypes was seen across a handful of donors.

The chain combines TRBV28 with TRBJ1-2, with D perhaps TRBD1 (5 bases). The clonotype comes from a young man in good health. Sequenced material: naive CD8+ T cells sorted from blood. This CDR3 is CASSLGGFYGYTF. The CDR3, as DNA: TGTGCCAGCAGTCTCGGGGGGTTCTATGGCTACACCTTC.